This T cell receptor (beta chain) was documented in a study of blood T cell repertoires in COVID-19. As for the study in general: Collection of acute and convalescent COVID-19 samples took place in the United States, Italy and Spain. T cells, B-cell-depleted T cells, or PBMCs supplied cDNA or gDNA.

Original methodology: Nucleated cell counts were estimated from reference gene primer amplification. Some clones are missing from TCRdb's copy, which holds only in-frame ones; the method was immunoSEQ multiplex PCR. V and J calls and clone size are copied from that table; D and trimming were computed from the DNA. Among around 120,000 clones listed, around 78% were seen once. The CDR3 extends over 14 amino acids. In germline, CDR1 is MNHEY, CDR2 SVGAGI. With 0 bases removed from V and 7 bases from J, the gap between germline ends came to 13 bases. The sequenced sample consisted of peripheral blood. The chain is built from TRBV6-5 and TRBJ2-7; perhaps TRBD1 as D (6 bases). The TCR was taken from a man aged 70-80 years with acute or convalescent COVID-19. In nucleotides, the CDR3 is TGTGCCAGCAGTTACTCGGGGACATCGCAAGAGCAGTACTTC. It is translated as CASSYSGTSQEQYF.